One and the same sample provided the 22 T cell receptor beta chains below, sequenced in a study of blood T cell repertoires in COVID-19 (TCRdb year 2020). Library preparation employed the immunoSEQ multiplex PCR assay. The immuneACCESS repertoire file appears here via TCRdb, limited to in-frame rearrangements. These files lack a portion of the clones; in checked studies, under half of the deficit traces to unresolved V genes, and the cause of the others is not known. This sample has more than 80,000 clones in its table, and around 80% of those were observed once. Roughly a third of the sample is taken by the ten largest. Sequencing was performed on peripheral blood. Receptors originate from a woman aged 80 or over with active or convalescent COVID-19.

J is TRBJ1-6 and V is TRBV5-6; D uncertain. CDR1 and CDR2 (germline): SGHDT, YYEEEE. The CDR3 has 16 amino acids. Between the trimmed V and J ends, which lost 0 bases and 0 bases, there was a span of 7 bases. The CDR3 loop is CASSLGYSSYNSPLHF. The CDR3 DNA sequence: TGTGCCAGCAGCTTGGGATACAGCTCCTATAATTCACCCCTCCACTTT.

The chain employs TRBV6-1 and TRBJ2-1; tentatively, D is TRBD1 (5 bases). V was clipped by 3 bases and J by 5 bases, with 11 bases between them. This CDR3 is 14 amino acids long. Germline CDR1 MNHNS, CDR2 SASEGT. The CDR3 is CASSEMTANNEQFF. CDR3 nucleotide sequence: TGTGCCAGCAGTGAGATGACAGCGAACAATGAGCAGTTCTTC.

This sequence joins TRBV20-1 and TRBJ1-4, with a possible D match to TRBD1 (6 bases). The V gene lost 4 bases and the J gene lost 7 bases, with 16 bases spanning the gap. There are 14 residues in the CDR3. Germline CDR1 reads DFQATT; CDR2 reads SNEGSKA (reference sequence). In nucleotides, the CDR3 is TGCAGTGCTATTGAACAGGGAGTAGGTGAAAAACTGTTTTTT. As protein: CSAIEQGVGEKLFF.

The V and J genes are TRBV7-9 and TRBJ1-4, with TRBD1 identical over 8 bases. Germline CDR1 is SEHNR and CDR2 is FQNEAQ (reference sequence). V lost 5 bases, J lost 5 bases, and 7 bases stayed unmatched. The CDR3 totals 15 residues. In DNA form, the CDR3 reads TGTGCCAGCAGCCCAGGGACAGGCCTAAATGAAAAACTGTTTTTT. Residues: CASSPGTGLNEKLFF.

The chain carries TRBV28 and TRBJ1-5, with 7 positions matching TRBD1. Germline values: CDR1 MDHEN, CDR2 SYDVKM. This CDR3 has 13 amino acids. The V gene end was trimmed by 8 bases and the J gene end by 3 bases; junction bases not matched to a gene: 4. The CDR3 is CASRQGNNQPQHF. The CDR3 DNA follows: TGTGCCAGCCGACAGGGAAACAATCAGCCCCAGCATTTT.

The chain combines TRBV6-5 with TRBJ1-2, with 10 bases fitting TRBD1. The length of the CDR3 is 15 residues. Germline-derived CDR1 and CDR2 are MNHEY and SVGAGI. Germline trimming cut 5 bases from V and 8 bases from J; bases unmatched to any gene: 11. CDR3 bases: TGTGCCAGCAGTCCTGCGGGGACAGGGGTTTTGGGCTACACCTTC. Translated, it gives CASSPAGTGVLGYTF.

This clone is a singleton in its sample. Since a much larger clone is just one base distant, this may be a read error. This same CDR3 is encoded by further DNA sequences in the sample. This chain uses TRBV11-3 with TRBJ1-5; a weak D match, TRBD1 (5 bases). The V gene's germline CDR1 is SGHNT and CDR2 YENEEA. V was clipped by 8 bases and J by 4 bases, with 18 bases between them. This CDR3 has 15 amino acids. This CDR3 is CASPLPQGGNQPQHF. The CDR3, as DNA: TGTGCCAGCCCCTTACCCCAGGGTGGTAATCAGCCCCAGCATTTT.

This sequence joins TRBV12-3 or TRBV12-4 and TRBJ2-5; TRBD2 might be the D (5 bases). This CDR3 is built from 12 residues. Trimming pared 9 bases from V and 10 bases from J, leaving 18 bases between. The CDR3 nucleotides read TGTGCCAGTTCCCGGGGTCCCATGCACCAGTACTTC. This encodes CASSRGPMHQYF.

This rearrangement joins TRBV3-1 (or the pseudogene TRBV3-2) to TRBJ1-2; tentatively, D is TRBD1 (5 bases). Germline values: CDR1 LGHDT, CDR2 YNNKEL (reference sequence). The length of the CDR3 is 14 residues. Trimming took off 1 base at V and 8 bases at J, with 14 bases between the two ends. The CDR3: CASSQVRDLWGYTF. The CDR3 DNA reads as TGTGCCAGCAGCCAAGTCAGGGATTTGTGGGGCTACACCTTC.

This clone was observed a single time. J is TRBJ1-1 and V is TRBV28; the D is unclear. This CDR3 is 11 amino acids long. V lost 11 bases and J 5 bases, leaving 12 bases between the germline ends. Germline CDR1 MDHEN, CDR2 SYDVKM. Here the CDR3 DNA reads TGTGCCGTTAGGGCGGGGACTGAAGCTTTCTTT. Its translation: CAVRAGTEAFF.

The chain has TRBV11-1 and TRBJ2-3, with TRBD2 identical over 8 bases. V lost 5 bases, J lost 4 bases, and 8 bases stayed unmatched. The CDR3 length is 15 residues. Germline V gene data show CDR1 as SGHAT and CDR2 as FQDESV (reference sequence). The DNA of the CDR3 is TGTGCCAGCAGCCCTGGGACTAGTGGCTCAGATACGCAGTATTTT. Protein sequence: CASSPGTSGSDTQYF.

The rearrangement joins TRBV27 to TRBJ2-7, with D unresolved. The CDR3 spans 15 residues. Between the trimmed V and J ends, which lost 3 bases and 1 base, there was a span of 13 bases. Germline CDR1 and CDR2: MNHEY and SMNVEV (reference sequence). DNA for the CDR3: TGTGCCAGCAGTTTGACCTCGGCGGTTTCCTACGAGCAGTACTTC. This codes for CASSLTSAVSYEQYF.

The genes are TRBV12-3 or TRBV12-4 and TRBJ1-1; D remains unclear. The CDR3 contains 13 residues. The V gene lost 2 bases and the J gene lost 6 bases, with 10 bases spanning the gap. The CDR3 region has the DNA TGTGCCAGCAGTTTACGCGGCCCGTCTGAAGCTTTCTTT. Amino acid sequence: CASSLRGPSEAFF.

The V call is TRBV3-1 (or the pseudogene TRBV3-2), the J call TRBJ2-3, with D perhaps matching TRBD2 (6 bases). V was cut by 1 base and J by 0 bases, with 14 bases left in between. In germline, CDR1 is LGHDT, CDR2 YNNKEL (reference sequence). The CDR3 consists of 17 residues. CDR3 protein: CASSQAVSRGSTDTQYF. In DNA, the CDR3 is TGTGCCAGCAGCCAAGCGGTCTCGCGGGGTAGCACAGATACGCAGTATTTT.

This chain connects TRBV5-8 to TRBJ2-1, with 10 bases aligning to TRBD2. This CDR3 contains 17 residues. V shed 0 bases and J 6 bases; nucleotides not matched to a gene: 9. Germline CDR1 SGHTS, CDR2 YDEGEE. DNA of the CDR3: TGTGCCAGCAGCTTGGCCGTCGCTAGCGGGAGTGGCAATGAGCAGTTCTTC. This codes for CASSLAVASGSGNEQFF.

The V and J genes are TRBV2 and TRBJ2-3; 9 bases are a match to TRBD2. The V and J ends lost 2 bases and 2 bases, in that order; junction bases with no gene match: 14. The CDR3 sequence is 19 residues long. The germline gives CDR1 SNHLY, CDR2 FYNNEI. This CDR3 is CASSEPGRLAALYTDTQYF. CDR3 DNA sequence: TGTGCCAGCAGTGAACCGGGTCGACTAGCGGCCCTTTACACAGATACGCAGTATTTT. Complete variable domain (other parts from reference TRBV2 and TRBJ2-3): EPEVTQTPSHQVTQMGQEVILRCVPISNHLYFYWYRQILGQKVEFLVSFYNNEISEKSEIFDDQFSVERPDGSNFTLKIRSTKLEDSAMYFCASSEPGRLAALYTDTQYFGPGTRLTVL.

This clone was observed once. The J gene is TRBJ2-3, the V gene TRBV5-4; the D gene is possibly TRBD2 (5 bases). CDR3 size: 14 residues. Germline-derived CDR1 and CDR2 are SGHNT and YYREEE (reference sequence). V gave up 1 base and J gave up 4 bases, with 10 bases separating them. The CDR3 coding sequence is TGTGCCAGCAGCTTGCGGGGATCTGCAGATACGCAGTATTTT. Translating it yields CASSLRGSADTQYF.

The J gene is TRBJ1-5, the V gene TRBV5-5; 11 bases agree with TRBD1. Germline V CDR1 and CDR2: SGHKS, YYEKEE (reference sequence). The ends lost 4 bases at V and 4 bases at J; junction bases unmatched: 4. The CDR3 covers 15 residues. CDR3 bases: TGTGCCAGCAGCCAGCGGGACAGGGGGAATCAGCCCCAGCATTTT. Translation gives CASSQRDRGNQPQHF.

CDR3 in DNA: TGTGCCAGCAGTTTAAGGGACAGGGGTACAACTTTCTTT. It is translated as CASSLRDRGTTFF. The chain links TRBV28 to TRBJ1-1; 10 bases are shared with TRBD1. Germline V gene lookup returns CDR1 MDHEN and CDR2 SYDVKM. Unmatched junction bases numbered 6, after V lost 2 bases and J lost 12 bases. The CDR3 consists of 13 residues.

CDR3 in amino acids: CASSVAGRPGAETQYF. The DNA of the CDR3 is TGTGCCAGCAGCGTAGCCGGACGCCCTGGGGCAGAGACCCAGTACTTC. J is TRBJ2-5 and V is TRBV9; tentatively, D is TRBD1 (5 bases). The germline V gene has CDR1 SGDLS and CDR2 YYNGEE. Trimming cost V 0 bases and J 4 bases, with 16 bases left between them. This CDR3 region has 16 residues.

V is TRBV12-2 and J is TRBJ2-1; whether TRBD2, the table's D call, matches the DNA was not checked. TRBV12-2 is a recognized pseudogene. There are 18 residues in the CDR3. This chain's CDR3 is CASRLAGTSGRRYNEQFF. CDR3 DNA: TGTGCAAGTCGCTTAGCTGGGACTAGCGGGAGGCGCTACAATGAGCAGTTCTTC.

The rearrangement links TRBV10-3 to TRBJ2-3; D perhaps matches TRBD2 (7 bases). In germline, CDR1 is ENHRY, CDR2 SYGVKD. The CDR3 loop spans 16 amino acids. The germline V and J ends were trimmed by 4 bases and 0 bases, with 14 bases remaining between them. CDR3 DNA sequence: TGTGCCATCAGTGCAAAACGGGGGGCGAGCACAGATACGCAGTATTTT. This sequence encodes CAISAKRGASTDTQYF.